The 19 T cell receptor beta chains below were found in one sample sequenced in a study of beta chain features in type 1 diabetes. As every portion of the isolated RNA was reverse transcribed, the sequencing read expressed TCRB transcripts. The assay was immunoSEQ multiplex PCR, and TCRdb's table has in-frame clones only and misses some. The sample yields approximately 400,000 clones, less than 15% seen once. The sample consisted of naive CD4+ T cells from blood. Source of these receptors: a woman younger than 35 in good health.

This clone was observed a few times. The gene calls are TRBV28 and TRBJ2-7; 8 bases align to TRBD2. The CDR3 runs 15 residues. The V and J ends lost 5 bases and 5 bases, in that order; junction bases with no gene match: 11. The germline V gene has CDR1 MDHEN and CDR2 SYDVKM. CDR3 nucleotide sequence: TGTGCCAGCAGTACCTACGGGACTAGACGCCACGAGCAGTACTTC. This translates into CASSTYGTRRHEQYF.

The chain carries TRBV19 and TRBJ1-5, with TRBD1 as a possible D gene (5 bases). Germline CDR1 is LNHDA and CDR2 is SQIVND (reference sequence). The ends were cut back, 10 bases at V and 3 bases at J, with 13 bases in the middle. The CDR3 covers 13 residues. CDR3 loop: CATKDRNNQPQHF. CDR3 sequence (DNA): TGTGCCACCAAAGACAGAAACAATCAGCCCCAGCATTTT.

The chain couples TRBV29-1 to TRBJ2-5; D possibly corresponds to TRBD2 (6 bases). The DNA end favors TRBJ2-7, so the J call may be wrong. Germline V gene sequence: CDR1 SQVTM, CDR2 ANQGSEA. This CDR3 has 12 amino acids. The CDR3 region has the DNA TGCAGCGTGAACGGGGGTACCTACGAGCAGTACTTC. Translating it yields CSVNGGTYEQYF.

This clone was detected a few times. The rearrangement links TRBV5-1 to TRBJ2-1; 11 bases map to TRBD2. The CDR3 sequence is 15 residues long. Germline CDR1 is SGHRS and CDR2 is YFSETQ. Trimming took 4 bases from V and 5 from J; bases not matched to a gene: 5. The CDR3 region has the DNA TGCGCCAGCAGCACTAGCGGGAGTAGGAACAATGAGCAGTTCTTC. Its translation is CASSTSGSRNNEQFF.

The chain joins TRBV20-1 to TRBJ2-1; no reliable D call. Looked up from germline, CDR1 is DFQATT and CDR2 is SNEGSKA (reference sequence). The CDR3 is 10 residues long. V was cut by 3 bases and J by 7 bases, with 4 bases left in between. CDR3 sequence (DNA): TGCAGTGCTAGGAGGAATGAGCAGTTCTTC. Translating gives CSARRNEQFF.

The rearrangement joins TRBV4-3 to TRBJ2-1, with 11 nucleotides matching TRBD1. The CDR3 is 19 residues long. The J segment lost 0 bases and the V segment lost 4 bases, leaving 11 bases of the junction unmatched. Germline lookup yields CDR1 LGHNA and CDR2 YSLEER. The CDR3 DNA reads TGCGCCAGCAGCCGGGCCCAGGACAGGGGGCCTGGCTCCTACAATGAGCAGTTCTTC. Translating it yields CASSRAQDRGPGSYNEQFF.

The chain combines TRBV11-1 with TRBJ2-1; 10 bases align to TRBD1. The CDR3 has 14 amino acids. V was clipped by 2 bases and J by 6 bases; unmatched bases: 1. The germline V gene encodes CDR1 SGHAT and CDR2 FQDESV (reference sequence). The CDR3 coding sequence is TGTGCCAGCAGCTTACGGACAGGGGGCAATGAGCAGTTCTTC. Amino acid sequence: CASSLRTGGNEQFF. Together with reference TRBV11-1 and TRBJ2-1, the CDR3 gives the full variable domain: EAEVAQSPRYKITEKSQAVAFWCDPISGHATLYWYRQILGQGPELLVQFQDESVVDDSQLPKDRFSAERLKGVDSTLKIQPAELGDSAMYLCASSLRTGGNEQFFGPGTRLTVL.

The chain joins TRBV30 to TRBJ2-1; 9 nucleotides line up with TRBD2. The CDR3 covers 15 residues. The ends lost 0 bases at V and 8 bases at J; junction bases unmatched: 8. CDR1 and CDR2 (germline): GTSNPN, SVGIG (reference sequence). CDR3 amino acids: CAWSVAGGPRDEQFF. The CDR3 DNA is TGTGCCTGGAGTGTGGCGGGAGGGCCAAGGGATGAGCAGTTCTTC.

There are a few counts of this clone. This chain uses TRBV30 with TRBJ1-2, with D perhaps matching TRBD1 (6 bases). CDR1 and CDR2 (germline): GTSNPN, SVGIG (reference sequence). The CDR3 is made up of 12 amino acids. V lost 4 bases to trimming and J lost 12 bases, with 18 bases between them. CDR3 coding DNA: TGTGCCTGGAACCCGGACAGTCTTGGGCACACCTTC. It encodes CAWNPDSLGHTF.

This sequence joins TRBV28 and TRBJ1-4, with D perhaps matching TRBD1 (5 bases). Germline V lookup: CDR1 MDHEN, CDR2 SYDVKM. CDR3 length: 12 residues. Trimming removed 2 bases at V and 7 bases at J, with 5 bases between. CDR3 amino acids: CASSLQGEKLFF. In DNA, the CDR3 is TGTGCCAGCAGTTTACAGGGTGAAAAACTGTTTTTT.

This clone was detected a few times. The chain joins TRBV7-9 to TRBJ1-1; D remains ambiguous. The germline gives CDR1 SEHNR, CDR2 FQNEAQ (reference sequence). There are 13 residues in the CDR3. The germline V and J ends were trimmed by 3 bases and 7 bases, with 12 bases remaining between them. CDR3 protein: CASSLGVALEAFF. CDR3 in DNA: TGTGCCAGCAGCTTGGGAGTGGCCCTTGAAGCTTTCTTT. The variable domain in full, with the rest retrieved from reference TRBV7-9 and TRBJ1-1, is DTGVSQNPRHKITKRGQNVTFRCDPISEHNRLYWYRQTLGQGPEFLTYFQNEAQLEKSRLLSDRFSAERPKGSFSTLEIQRTEQGDSAMYLCASSLGVALEAFFGQGTRLTVV.

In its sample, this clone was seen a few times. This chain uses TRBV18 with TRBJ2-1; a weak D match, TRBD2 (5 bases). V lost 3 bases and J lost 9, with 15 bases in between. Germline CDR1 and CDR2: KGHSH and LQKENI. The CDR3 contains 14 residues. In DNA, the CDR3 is TGTGCCAGCTCACCCGACCTAGCTAATATTGAGCAGTTCTTC. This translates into CASSPDLANIEQFF. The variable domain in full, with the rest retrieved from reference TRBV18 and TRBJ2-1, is NAGVMQNPRHLVRRRGQEARLRCSPMKGHSHVYWYRQLPEEGLKFMVYLQKENIIDESGMPKERFSAEFPKEGPSILRIQQVVRGDSAAYFCASSPDLANIEQFFGPGTRLTVL.

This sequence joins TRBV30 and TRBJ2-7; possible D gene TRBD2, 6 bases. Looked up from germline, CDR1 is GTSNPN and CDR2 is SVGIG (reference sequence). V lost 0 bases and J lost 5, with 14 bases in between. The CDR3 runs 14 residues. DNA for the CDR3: TGTGCCTGGAGTGTTCCGGGACGGAGGGACGAGCAGTACTTC. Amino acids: CAWSVPGRRDEQYF.

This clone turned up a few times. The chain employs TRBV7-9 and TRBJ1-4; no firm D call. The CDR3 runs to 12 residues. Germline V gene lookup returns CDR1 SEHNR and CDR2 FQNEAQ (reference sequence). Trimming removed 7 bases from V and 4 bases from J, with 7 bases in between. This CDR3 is CASTVLNEKLFF. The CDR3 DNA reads TGTGCCAGCACCGTTCTTAATGAAAAACTGTTTTTT.

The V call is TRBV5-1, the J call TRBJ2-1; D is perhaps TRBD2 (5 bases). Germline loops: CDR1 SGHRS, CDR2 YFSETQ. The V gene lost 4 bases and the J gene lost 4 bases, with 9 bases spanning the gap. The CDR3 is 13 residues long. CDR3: CASSPDLYNEQFF. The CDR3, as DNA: TGCGCCAGCAGCCCGGACTTATACAATGAGCAGTTCTTC.

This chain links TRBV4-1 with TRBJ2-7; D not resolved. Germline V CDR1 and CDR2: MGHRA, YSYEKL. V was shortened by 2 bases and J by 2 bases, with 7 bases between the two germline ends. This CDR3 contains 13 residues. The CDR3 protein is CASSQHQTYEQYF. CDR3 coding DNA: TGCGCCAGCAGCCAACATCAAACCTACGAGCAGTACTTC.

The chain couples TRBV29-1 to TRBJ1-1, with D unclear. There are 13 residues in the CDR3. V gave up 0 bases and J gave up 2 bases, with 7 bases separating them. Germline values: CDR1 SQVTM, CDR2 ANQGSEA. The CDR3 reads CSVEDRINTEAFF. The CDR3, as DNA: TGCAGCGTTGAAGACAGGATAAACACTGAAGCTTTCTTT.

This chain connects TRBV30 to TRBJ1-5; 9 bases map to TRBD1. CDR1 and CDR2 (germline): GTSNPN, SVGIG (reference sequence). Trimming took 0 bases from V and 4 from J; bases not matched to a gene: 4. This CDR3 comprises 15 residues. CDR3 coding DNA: TGTGCCTGGAGTGTACAGGACAGGGGTAATCAGCCCCAGCATTTT. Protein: CAWSVQDRGNQPQHF.

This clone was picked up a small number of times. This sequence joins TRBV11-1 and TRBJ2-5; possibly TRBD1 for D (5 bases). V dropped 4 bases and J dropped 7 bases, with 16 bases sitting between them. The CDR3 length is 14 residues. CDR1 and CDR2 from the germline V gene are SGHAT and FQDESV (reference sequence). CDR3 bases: TGTGCCAGCAGCTCCCAGGGTAGTCGGGTGACCCAGTACTTC. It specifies CASSSQGSRVTQYF. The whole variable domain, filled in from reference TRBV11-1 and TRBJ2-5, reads EAEVAQSPRYKITEKSQAVAFWCDPISGHATLYWYRQILGQGPELLVQFQDESVVDDSQLPKDRFSAERLKGVDSTLKIQPAELGDSAMYLCASSSQGSRVTQYFGPGTRLLVL.